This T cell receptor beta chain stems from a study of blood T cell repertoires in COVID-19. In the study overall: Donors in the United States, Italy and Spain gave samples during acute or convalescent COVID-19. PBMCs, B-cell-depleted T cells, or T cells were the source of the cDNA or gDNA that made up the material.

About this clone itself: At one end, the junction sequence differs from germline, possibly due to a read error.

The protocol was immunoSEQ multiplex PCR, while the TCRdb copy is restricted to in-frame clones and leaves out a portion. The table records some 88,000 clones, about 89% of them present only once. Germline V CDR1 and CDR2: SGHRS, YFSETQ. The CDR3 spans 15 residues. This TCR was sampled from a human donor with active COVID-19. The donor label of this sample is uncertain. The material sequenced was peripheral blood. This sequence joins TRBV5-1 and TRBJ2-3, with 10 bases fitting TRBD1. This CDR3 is CASNLGDRGMDTQYF. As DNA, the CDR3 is TGCGCCAGCAACTTGGGGGACAGGGGAATGGATACGCAGTATTTT.